The source of this TCR beta chain is a study of blood T cell repertoires in COVID-19. Whole-study context: Samples taken during acute and convalescent COVID-19 were collected in the United States, Italy and Spain.

In the authors' workflow: Researchers report that nucleated cell counts were estimated from reference gene primer amplification. TCRdb's copy holds only in-frame clones and misses some; the assay was immunoSEQ multiplex PCR. V, J and clone size reflect that table, while D and trimming were determined from the DNA. The profile shows 350,000 or so clones, 70% to 90% of them singletons. This CDR3 contains 13 residues. The V gene's germline CDR1 is LNHDA and CDR2 SQIVND (reference sequence). V lost 3 bases and J 3 bases, leaving 9 bases between the germline ends. The rearrangement links TRBV19 to TRBJ2-7; no clear D gene. The receptor was isolated from a woman aged 25 to 45 with COVID-19, enrolled during active disease. The sequenced sample consisted of peripheral blood. The CDR3 DNA reads as TGTGCCAGTAGTATCGGAACAGTCTACGAGCAGTACTTC. Its protein product is CASSIGTVYEQYF.